Presented here are 27 T cell receptor beta chains from one specimen sequenced in a study of graft-versus-host responses after intestinal transplantation. Here immunoSEQ multiplex PCR was the method, and the copy in TCRdb shows in-frame clones only, minus some. In the table there are 55,000 to 75,000 clones, over 70% of which are singletons. No cognate antigen is known for these TCRs. The source was unstimulated CD4+ T cells sorted from spleen or lymph node cells, collected before transplant. The receptors were gathered from a human donor who was the organ donor for an intestinal transplant.

V gene TRBV28 combines with J gene TRBJ1-6, with D hard to call. The CDR3 is 14 residues long. CDR1 is MDHEN, CDR2 SYDVKM, per germline. V was clipped by 7 bases and J by 10 bases, with 17 bases between them. The CDR3 sequence is CASTWMGETSPLHF. In DNA form, the CDR3 reads TGTGCCAGCACCTGGATGGGAGAGACCTCACCCCTCCACTTT.

The chain carries TRBV9 and TRBJ1-1; 9 positions agree with TRBD1. The CDR3 extends over 14 amino acids. CDR1 is SGDLS, CDR2 YYNGEE, per germline. V was clipped by 4 bases and J by 5 bases; unmatched bases: 6. The CDR3 spells CASSRTGEPTEAFF. In DNA, the CDR3 is TGTGCCAGCAGCCGGACAGGGGAACCAACTGAAGCTTTCTTT.

CDR3 DNA: TGTGCCTGGATGGAGGCGCGGGCCCAGTACTTC. It yields the protein CAWMEARAQYF. The chain has TRBV30 and TRBJ2-5; possibly TRBD2 for D (5 bases). The germline CDR1 and CDR2 sequences are GTSNPN and SVGIG (reference sequence). The ends were cut back, 4 bases at V and 9 bases at J, with 12 bases in the middle. The CDR3 has 11 amino acids.

This clone was detected only a few times. The rearrangement links TRBV6-1 to TRBJ1-6; weak D call: TRBD1 (5 bases). The CDR3 consists of 15 residues. Germline V gene data show CDR1 as MNHNS and CDR2 as SASEGT. V was trimmed by 7 bases and J by 14 bases, leaving 24 bases between them. The CDR3 sequence is CASIPPGDGRVALHF. CDR3 coding DNA: TGTGCCAGCATTCCTCCGGGGGACGGGAGGGTGGCCCTCCACTTT.

The gene calls are TRBV30 and TRBJ2-1, with D possibly being TRBD1 (5 bases). The CDR3 has 19 amino acids. Germline CDR1 GTSNPN, CDR2 SVGIG (reference sequence). V lost 0 bases to trimming and J lost 0 bases, with 21 bases between them. DNA of the CDR3: TGTGCCTGGAGTGTACTGCGAGACAGAATTCTCAGCTCCTACAATGAGCAGTTCTTC. It translates to CAWSVLRDRILSSYNEQFF.

V is TRBV18 and J is TRBJ2-1; 10 bases are shared with TRBD2. The CDR3 spans 17 residues. The V gene's germline CDR1 is KGHSH and CDR2 LQKENI. With V trimmed by 1 base and J by 7 bases, 10 bases remained unmatched. In DNA form, the CDR3 reads TGTGCCAGCTCACCACGTGCTAGCGGGGGATTGAGGAATGAGCAGTTCTTC. It codes for CASSPRASGGLRNEQFF.

The chain employs TRBV25-1 and TRBJ1-1, with TRBD1 matching over 7 bases. CDR1 is MGHDK and CDR2 is SYGVNS in the germline V gene. CDR3 length: 16 amino acids. Losses at the gene ends were 5 bases for V and 4 bases for J; bases not matched to a gene: 13. The CDR3, as DNA: TGTGCCAGCAGTCCCACGAGGGGACAGCGAGTCACTGAAGCTTTCTTT. Its translation is CASSPTRGQRVTEAFF. The whole variable domain, remainder taken from reference TRBV25-1 and TRBJ1-1, is EADIYQTPRYLVIGTGKKITLECSQTMGHDKMYWYQQDPGMELHLIHYSYGVNSTEKGDLSSESTVSRIRTEHFPLTLESARPSHTSQYLCASSPTRGQRVTEAFFGQGTRLTVV.

The gene calls are TRBV29-1 and TRBJ2-3, with 8 bases that match TRBD2. CDR1 SQVTM and CDR2 ANQGSEA come from the germline V gene. The CDR3 is 16 residues long. The V and J ends lost 6 bases and 1 base, in that order; junction bases with no gene match: 12. The DNA of the CDR3 is TGCAGCGTCGGGGGGGCGGGGGGCCGGGGCACAGATACGCAGTATTTT. Protein product: CSVGGAGGRGTDTQYF.

The J gene is TRBJ1-4, the V gene TRBV27; D ambiguous. Germline V gives CDR1 MNHEY, CDR2 SMNVEV (reference sequence). The CDR3 length is 14 residues. V lost 3 bases and J 3 bases, leaving 8 bases between the germline ends. The DNA for the CDR3 is TGTGCCAGCAGTTTCTCGGGGTCTAATGAAAAACTGTTTTTT. It encodes CASSFSGSNEKLFF. Full variable domain (rest looked up from reference TRBV27 and TRBJ1-4): EAQVTQNPRYLITVTGKKLTVTCSQNMNHEYMSWYRQDPGLGLRQIYYSMNVEVTDKGDVPEGYKVSRKEKRNFPLILESPSPNQTSLYFCASSFSGSNEKLFFGSGTQLSVL.

The genes are TRBV28 and TRBJ1-4; TRBD1 agrees at 9 bases. The CDR3 contains 14 residues. V gave up 6 bases and J gave up 6 bases; unmatched junction bases: 5. Germline lookup yields CDR1 MDHEN and CDR2 SYDVKM. The CDR3 here is CASSTGTGYEKLFF. CDR3 DNA: TGTGCCAGCAGCACCGGGACAGGGTATGAAAAACTGTTTTTT.

This chain joins TRBV7-2 and TRBJ2-1; 8 bases fit TRBD2. Germline V lookup: CDR1 SGHTA, CDR2 FQGNSA. V lost 5 bases and J lost 2; bases outside the gene matches: 5. The length of the CDR3 is 15 residues. CDR3 protein: CASSPSGGTYNEQFF. The CDR3 DNA reads TGTGCCAGCAGCCCAAGCGGGGGAACCTACAATGAGCAGTTCTTC.

This chain connects TRBV19 to TRBJ2-3; a possible D gene is TRBD1 (6 bases). There are 16 residues in the CDR3. V lost 1 base and J 4 bases, leaving 15 bases between the germline ends. Germline-derived CDR1 and CDR2 are LNHDA and SQIVND (reference sequence). The CDR3 reads CASSIGGQGNSDTQYF. In DNA form, the CDR3 reads TGTGCCAGTAGTATAGGGGGACAAGGAAATTCAGATACGCAGTATTTT.

The rearrangement links TRBV18 to TRBJ1-5; the match to TRBD1 covers 9 bases. The V gene's germline CDR1 is KGHSH and CDR2 LQKENI. This CDR3 is 15 amino acids long. The J segment lost 6 bases and the V segment lost 4 bases, leaving 7 bases of the junction unmatched. The CDR3 region is CASSQEQGAGQPQHF. The CDR3 nucleotides are TGTGCCAGCTCACAGGAACAGGGGGCAGGTCAGCCCCAGCATTTT.

V is TRBV6-4 and J is TRBJ2-1; D is perhaps TRBD1 (5 bases). From germline, CDR1 is MRHNA and CDR2 SNTAGT. CDR3 length: 13 amino acids. Trimming took off 6 bases at V and 7 bases at J, with 13 bases between the two ends. The CDR3 is CASRARAGNEQFF. The CDR3 nucleotides read TGTGCCAGCAGAGCCAGGGCTGGGAATGAGCAGTTCTTC.

This clone was observed a single time. The chain couples TRBV5-6 to TRBJ2-7; TRBD2 might be the D (6 bases). Looked up from germline, CDR1 is SGHDT and CDR2 is YYEEEE. V lost 4 bases to trimming and J lost 3 bases, with 11 bases between them. The CDR3 runs 13 residues. CDR3 sequence: CASSRGTLYEQYV. The CDR3 DNA is TGTGCCAGCAGCCGCGGGACTCTCTACGAGCAGTACGTC.

On this clone itself: The sample has other DNA sequences that encode this CDR3 too. The chain carries TRBV28 and TRBJ1-2, with 8 bases matching TRBD1. The CDR3 has 14 amino acids. Germline-derived CDR1 and CDR2 are MDHEN and SYDVKM. The V and J ends lost 6 bases and 5 bases, in that order; junction bases with no gene match: 8. CDR3: CASSSDRGIYGYTF. The CDR3 nucleotides are TGTGCCAGCAGCTCTGACAGGGGAATTTATGGCTACACCTTC.

The gene calls are TRBV13 and TRBJ2-3, with D unclear. The CDR3 is made up of 13 amino acids. Trimming pared 3 bases from V and 6 bases from J, leaving 10 bases between. Germline V gives CDR1 PRHDT, CDR2 FYEKMQ (reference sequence). CDR3 in amino acids: CASSFLGFDTQYF. CDR3 sequence (DNA): TGTGCCAGCAGCTTCCTCGGTTTTGATACGCAGTATTTT.

The genes are TRBV30 and TRBJ1-2; maybe TRBD1 (5 bases). This CDR3 spans 13 amino acids. Germline V gene sequence: CDR1 GTSNPN, CDR2 SVGIG (reference sequence). Trimming took off 1 base at V and 7 bases at J, with 13 bases between the two ends. CDR3 sequence reads: CAWSAKGLSGYTF. Written as DNA, the CDR3 is TGTGCCTGGAGTGCGAAGGGGCTCAGTGGCTACACCTTC.

This sequence joins TRBV2 and TRBJ1-5, with D possibly being TRBD1 (6 bases). The CDR3 extends over 15 amino acids. V dropped 6 bases and J dropped 7 bases, with 19 bases sitting between them. The germline V gene encodes CDR1 SNHLY and CDR2 FYNNEI. Written as DNA, the CDR3 is TGTGCCAGCAGCCAAACACAGGGTTGGGGACAGCCCCAGCATTTT. This encodes CASSQTQGWGQPQHF.

The V and J genes are TRBV27 and TRBJ1-5; 8 nucleotides match TRBD1. This CDR3 comprises 15 residues. V lost 6 bases and J lost 0; bases outside the gene matches: 4. CDR1 is MNHEY and CDR2 is SMNVEV in the germline V gene (reference sequence). The CDR3 bases are TGTGCCAGCAGCCAGGACAGGGATAGCAATCAGCCCCAGCATTTT. Protein product: CASSQDRDSNQPQHF.

This clone was picked up one time. The chain couples TRBV4-1 to TRBJ1-1; D remains ambiguous. CDR1 is MGHRA and CDR2 is YSYEKL in the germline V gene. The V end was cut by 4 bases, the J end by 5 bases, with 23 bases between. The CDR3 is 17 residues long. In DNA form, the CDR3 reads TGCGCCAGCAGCCCTCCGCCGCCAGCGGAACTGTGGACTGAAGCTTTCTTT. This encodes CASSPPPPAELWTEAFF.

The chain recombines TRBV28 with TRBJ2-1, with TRBD1 matching over 11 bases. Per the germline V gene, CDR1 is MDHEN and CDR2 is SYDVKM. V was clipped by 4 bases and J by 9 bases; unmatched bases: 11. The CDR3 spans 16 residues. CDR3 bases: TGTGCCAGCAGTTCATCGGACAGGGGGCAGGTCGGTGAGCAGTTCTTC. Translating it yields CASSSSDRGQVGEQFF.

The J gene is TRBJ2-3, the V gene TRBV7-9; 9 bases map to TRBD2. Germline V gives CDR1 SEHNR, CDR2 FQNEAQ (reference sequence). The junction had 6 bases not matched to a gene; V was cut back by 3 bases and J by 2 bases. This CDR3 comprises 16 residues. The CDR3, as DNA: TGTGCCAGCAGCTTTTTTTCTAGCGGGGACACAGATACGCAGTATTTT. This encodes CASSFFSSGDTDTQYF.

J is TRBJ2-7 and V is TRBV18, with D unresolved. V was trimmed by 2 bases and J by 2 bases, leaving 4 bases between them. The CDR3 has 12 residues. Germline loops: CDR1 KGHSH, CDR2 LQKENI. The CDR3 DNA sequence: TGTGCCAGCTCACCAGGGGCCTACGAGCAGTACGTC. It yields the protein CASSPGAYEQYV.

This clone was seen once. V and J are TRBV6-5 and TRBJ2-5, with 10 bases aligning to TRBD2. The CDR3 totals 12 residues. Trimming removed 10 bases from V and 3 bases from J; junction bases left unmatched: 2. Germline-derived CDR1 and CDR2 are MNHEY and SVGAGI. CDR3 coding DNA: TGTGCCATTGGACTAGCGGAAGAGACCCAGTACTTC. Protein: CAIGLAEETQYF.

V gene TRBV7-2 combines with J gene TRBJ1-2, with no clear D. CDR3 length equals 15 residues. Trimming removed 5 bases at V and 4 bases at J, with 17 bases between. Germline-derived CDR1 and CDR2 are SGHTA and FQGNSA. The CDR3 is CASSPIGGASYGYTF. CDR3 DNA: TGTGCCAGCAGCCCTATCGGAGGAGCCTCCTATGGCTACACCTTC.

The genes are TRBV28 and TRBJ1-4, with TRBD1 identical over 8 bases. The germline gives CDR1 MDHEN, CDR2 SYDVKM. With V trimmed by 2 bases and J by 5 bases, 4 bases remained unmatched. This CDR3 comprises 15 residues. Here the CDR3 reads CASSLVGTGNEKLFF. CDR3 sequence (DNA): TGTGCCAGCAGTTTAGTGGGGACAGGCAATGAAAAACTGTTTTTT.